This entry lists 12 T cell receptor beta chains sequenced from one sample in a study of CD8+ T cells in alopecia areata. cDNA reverse transcribed from extracted RNA served as the sequencing template. Assay used: immunoSEQ multiplex PCR; TCRdb lists only in-frame clones, some missing. The sample has around 110,000 clones, none seen only once. The sequencing input was lesional skin. The receptors originated from a C3H/HeJ mouse with alopecia areata. For this mouse line, the MHC haplotype is H2-k.

This clone was found a few times. Here the gene names and germline are mouse. The CDR3 end falls 4 residues outside the read, so it is completed with the germline J gene. The chain carries TRBV13-3 and TRBJ1-1; the match to TRBD1 covers 7 bases. This CDR3 has 13 amino acids. V lost 4 bases, J lost 4 bases, and 4 bases stayed unmatched. Germline CDR1 reads NNHDY; CDR2 reads SYVADS. The part of the CDR3 DNA that was read is TGTGCCAGCAGTCCAAGGGACAGCACA. Its protein is CASSPRDST. Given in full, the CDR3 is CASSPRDSTEVFF.

This clone appeared many times. The gene names given are mouse names. The missing CDR3 end, 4 residues past where the read stops, is filled in from the germline J gene. The chain combines TRBV1 with TRBJ2-2, with 12 bases matching TRBD2. Germline V lookup: CDR1 NSQYPW, CDR2 LRSPGD (reference sequence). This CDR3 comprises 16 residues. V shed 5 bases and J 0 bases; nucleotides not matched to a gene: 1. Incomplete CDR3 DNA: TGCACCTGCAGTCGGGACTGGGGGGCAAACACCGGG. It encodes CTCSRDWGANTG. The full CDR3 reads CTCSRDWGANTGQLYF.

This clone was seen a few times. Gene labels here are mouse ones. The read terminates 4 residues before the CDR3 end, so the remaining end is supplied by the germline J gene. The rearrangement uses TRBV19 and TRBJ2-5; D call uncertain. V was clipped by 1 base and J by 1 base, with 4 bases between them. The V gene's germline CDR1 is FNHDT and CDR2 SITEND (reference sequence). This CDR3 has 13 amino acids. CDR3 loop: CASSISHQDTQYF. Incomplete CDR3 DNA: TGTGCCAGCAGTATAAGTCACCAAGAC.

Concerning this clone: TCRdb gives a protein that differs at residue 12 from what the DNA encodes, so the protein here is translated from the DNA. Genes here carry mouse names. The missing CDR3 end, 3 residues past where the read stops, is filled in from the germline J gene. The chain recombines TRBV13-2 with TRBJ1-3; D ambiguous. This CDR3 spans 15 amino acids. Germline V gives CDR1 NNHNN, CDR2 SYGAGS (reference sequence). V was clipped by 4 bases and J by 0 bases, with 11 bases between them. CDR3 protein: CASGPPAFSGNTLYF. Incomplete CDR3 DNA: TGTGCCAGCGGTCCTCCTGCATTTTCTGGAAATACG.

As for this clone: Mouse gene names and germline throughout. The read comes to an end 4 residues before the CDR3 does, leaving the germline J gene to fill in the end. V usage is TRBV1 and J usage is TRBJ2-1, with 8 bases that match TRBD2. V dropped 0 bases and J dropped 5; count of bases not matched to a gene: 6. The CDR3 runs 16 residues. Germline V gene lookup returns CDR1 NSQYPW and CDR2 LRSPGD (reference sequence). CDR3 residues: CTCSADWTGLDAEQFF. CDR3 DNA (partial): TGCACCTGCAGTGCAGATTGGACTGGGTTGGATGCT. Variable domain in full (rest from reference TRBV1 and TRBJ2-1): VTLLEQNPRWRLVPRGQAVNLRCILKNSQYPWMSWYQQDLQKQLQWLFTLRSPGDKEVKSLPGADYLATRVTDTELRLQVANMSQGRTLYCTCSADWTGLDAEQFFGPGTRLTVL.

Concerning this clone itself: Any gene name here is a mouse gene name. The CDR3 bases that were read are TGTGCCCCGGGGGGGGCCTCCAACGAA. Its translation is CAPGGASNE. The CDR3 in its entirety is CAPGGASNERLFF. The chain joins TRBV13-3 to TRBJ1-4; D might be TRBD1 (6 bases). The CDR3 extends 4 residues past the end of the read, so its final part is completed from the germline J gene. V dropped 10 bases and J dropped 2 bases, with 12 bases sitting between them. This CDR3 has 13 residues. Germline lookup yields CDR1 NNHDY and CDR2 SYVADS.

With respect to this clone: TCRdb's protein and the translated DNA diverge at residue 9; the protein reported here is the translation of the DNA. The gene symbols are mouse symbols. The read stops 3 residues short of the end of the CDR3; the missing end is completed from the germline J gene. This chain connects TRBV1 to TRBJ1-3; D unclear. V was shortened by 0 bases and J by 8 bases, with 5 bases between the two germline ends. Germline V gene sequence: CDR1 NSQYPW, CDR2 LRSPGD (reference sequence). There are 12 residues in the CDR3. CDR3 protein: CTCSADWDTLYF. The CDR3 DNA, read in part, is TGCACCTGCAGTGCAGACTGGGATACG.

This clone was recorded many times. The gene names here belong to mouse. The read comes to an end 4 residues before the CDR3 does, leaving the germline J gene to fill in the end. V gene TRBV13-3 combines with J gene TRBJ2-7; 7 positions agree with TRBD2. Germline CDR1 reads NNHDY; CDR2 reads SYVADS. Germline trimming cut 3 bases from V and 3 bases from J; bases unmatched to any gene: 6. CDR3 length equals 14 residues. The DNA read from the CDR3 is TGTGCCAGCAGTGCCCCCGGACTGGTCTAT. It specifies CASSAPGLVY. The complete CDR3 reads CASSAPGLVYEQYF.

This clone turned up a few times. The gene names here belong to mouse. The read ends 4 residues before the CDR3 terminus; that terminus is restored from the germline J gene. J is TRBJ2-1 and V is TRBV13-1; tentative D call: TRBD1 (6 bases). CDR1 and CDR2 (germline): NSHNY, SYGAGN. V lost 2 bases, J lost 2 bases, and 11 bases lay in between. CDR3 length equals 15 residues. The CDR3 bases that were read are TGTGCCAGCAGTGAGGGGAGGGGGTACTATGCT. As protein: CASSEGRGYYA. The CDR3, in full, reads CASSEGRGYYAEQFF.

This clone was found a few times. The genes and germline here are from mouse. The CDR3 is cut off 4 residues early in the read; its end comes from the germline J gene. The chain combines TRBV13-3 with TRBJ2-5; 8 bases are shared with TRBD2. The V gene end was trimmed by 0 bases and the J gene end by 2 bases; junction bases not matched to a gene: 2. The CDR3 spans 15 residues. Germline V gene sequence: CDR1 NNHDY, CDR2 SYVADS. The CDR3 spells CASSDDGGAQDTQYF. CDR3 bases read: TGTGCCAGCAGTGATGACGGGGGGGCCCAAGAC. Full variable domain (missing parts from reference TRBV13-3 and TRBJ2-5): EAAVTQSPRSKVAVTGGKVTLSCHQTNNHDYMYWYRQDTGHGLRLIHYSYVADSTEKGDIPDGYKASRPSQENFSLILELASLSQTAVYFCASSDDGGAQDTQYFGPGTRLLVL.

With respect to this clone: Any gene name here is a mouse gene name. The CDR3 end falls 4 residues outside the read, so it is completed with the germline J gene. The V call is TRBV13-3, the J call TRBJ2-3; TRBD1 aligns across 10 bases. After removal of 1 base from V and 0 bases from J, the junction contained 5 bases not matched to a gene. The CDR3 runs 17 residues. Germline CDR1 and CDR2: NNHDY and SYVADS. The CDR3 spells CASSDLDRGTSAETLYF. The part of the CDR3 DNA that was read is TGTGCCAGCAGTGATCTGGACAGGGGGACTAGTGCAGAA.

This clone was detected only a few times. The gene names here belong to mouse. The read ends 4 residues shy of where the CDR3 ends; the end is completed using the germline J gene. This chain links TRBV1 with TRBJ2-5; perhaps TRBD2 as D (6 bases). The CDR3 sequence is 16 residues long. Trimming shortened V by 2 bases and J by 0 bases, and 12 bases separated the two germline ends. Germline V gene data show CDR1 as NSQYPW and CDR2 as LRSPGD (reference sequence). The CDR3 DNA, read in part, is TGCACCTGCAGTGCACGACTGGACTTTAACCAAGAC. Its protein is CTCSARLDFNQD. The CDR3 in full is CTCSARLDFNQDTQYF.